Presented here are 17 T cell receptor beta chains from one specimen sequenced in a study of T cell responses to AZD1222 COVID-19 vaccine listed by TCRdb under 2021. Receptor libraries were prepared by the immunoSEQ multiplex PCR assay. TCRdb re-hosts the immuneACCESS table, in-frame sequences only. Its copies lack some clones; in the studies checked, an unresolved V gene accounts for under half of them, and the cause for the rest is not known. A total of about 150,000 clones appear in this sample, around 95% of them only once. Together, the top ten hold roughly 1.3% of the sample. Interpreted using the paper, the time point label stands for: baseline before first vaccination. Sample: peripheral blood, taken on day 0 of AZD1222 vaccination. These receptor sequences come from an adult in good health.

The V call is TRBV28, the J call TRBJ1-2; D might be TRBD1 (5 bases). The CDR3 loop spans 13 amino acids. V gave up 2 bases and J gave up 3 bases, with 7 bases separating them. Germline loops: CDR1 MDHEN, CDR2 SYDVKM. The CDR3 reads CASSLGADYGYTF. The CDR3, as DNA: TGTGCCAGCAGTTTAGGGGCTGACTATGGCTACACCTTC.

The genes are TRBV11-3 and TRBJ1-2; no reliable D call. Germline V gene data show CDR1 as SGHNT and CDR2 as YENEEA. The V gene lost 5 bases and the J gene lost 13 bases, with 17 bases spanning the gap. The CDR3 contains 12 residues. For the CDR3, the DNA is TGTGCCAGCAGCACAGAGAGGACTCCTCTCACCTTC. Translation: CASSTERTPLTF.

This sequence joins TRBV30 and TRBJ2-5, with D unclear. This CDR3 has 11 residues. CDR1 and CDR2 (germline): GTSNPN, SVGIG (reference sequence). V was pared by 0 bases and J by 5 bases, with 4 bases between. This CDR3 is CAWSVHETQYF. The CDR3 coding sequence is TGTGCCTGGAGTGTACACGAGACCCAGTACTTC.

The chain combines TRBV5-1 with TRBJ1-1; no firm D call. V lost 4 bases, J lost 2 bases, and 6 bases lay in between. CDR1 SGHRS and CDR2 YFSETQ come from the germline V gene. The CDR3 consists of 12 residues. This CDR3 is CASSPSNTEAFF. As DNA, the CDR3 is TGCGCCAGCAGCCCTTCCAACACTGAAGCTTTCTTT.

This chain joins TRBV6-2 or TRBV6-3 and TRBJ1-5, with 7 bases that match TRBD1. V shed 4 bases, J shed 0 bases, and the junction held 3 bases outside the gene matches. The CDR3 loop spans 15 amino acids. Germline CDR1 reads MNHEY; CDR2 reads SVGEGT. The CDR3 DNA reads TGTGCCAGCAGTTCGGGACAGAGTAGCAATCAGCCCCAGCATTTT. It specifies CASSSGQSSNQPQHF.

The chain employs TRBV19 and TRBJ2-7; a possible D gene is TRBD1 (6 bases). The CDR3 length is 13 residues. Germline loops: CDR1 LNHDA, CDR2 SQIVND (reference sequence). V was shortened by 6 bases and J by 4 bases, with 13 bases between the two germline ends. DNA for the CDR3: TGTGCCAGTAGCCCGGGGACACCTTACGAGCAGTACGTC. As protein: CASSPGTPYEQYV.

The chain has TRBV16 and TRBJ1-1, with a weak D call TRBD1 (6 bases). There are 13 residues in the CDR3. Germline V gives CDR1 KGHSY, CDR2 FQNENV. The germline V and J ends were trimmed by 4 bases and 6 bases, with 12 bases remaining between them. In DNA, the CDR3 is TGTGCCAGCAGCCCTAGGACAGATGCTGAAGCTTTCTTT. Translated, it gives CASSPRTDAEAFF.

The rearrangement joins TRBV4-3 to TRBJ2-7; D is unresolved. Trimming left V 1 base short and J 0 bases short, with 10 bases between. The CDR3 consists of 15 residues. The germline V gene encodes CDR1 LGHNA and CDR2 YSLEER. The CDR3 region is CASSQAHGSSYEQYV. In DNA, the CDR3 is TGCGCCAGCAGCCAAGCCCATGGCAGCTCCTACGAGCAGTACGTC.

The rearrangement joins TRBV7-2 to TRBJ1-2, with D uncertain. Trimming removed 8 bases from V and 4 bases from J, with 8 bases in between. Germline V lookup: CDR1 SGHTA, CDR2 FQGNSA. The CDR3 spans 11 residues. The CDR3 coding sequence is TGTGCCAGCTCGCAGGCCTATGGCTACACCTTC. This gives the protein CASSQAYGYTF.

This rearrangement joins TRBV28 to TRBJ1-4, with 8 bases aligning to TRBD1. Trimming took 5 bases from V and 7 from J; bases not matched to a gene: 9. Looked up from germline, CDR1 is MDHEN and CDR2 is SYDVKM. The CDR3 sequence is 15 residues long. The DNA of the CDR3 is TGTGCCAGCAGTCCCAGGGGGCTGGAGGGTGAAAAACTGTTTTTT. It codes for CASSPRGLEGEKLFF.

The J gene is TRBJ1-2, the V gene TRBV11-1, with TRBD1 matching 9 bases. Germline V gene sequence: CDR1 SGHAT, CDR2 FQDESV (reference sequence). This CDR3 is built from 15 residues. The ends lost 5 bases at V and 4 bases at J; junction bases unmatched: 8. The CDR3 nucleotides read TGTGCCAGCAGCCGCAGACAGGGGGTTCGCTATGGCTACACCTTC. Translation: CASSRRQGVRYGYTF.

This chain links TRBV3-1 (or the pseudogene TRBV3-2) with TRBJ2-2; D possibly corresponds to TRBD2 (5 bases). The ends were cut back, 10 bases at V and 0 bases at J, with 12 bases in the middle. This CDR3 is built from 14 residues. In germline, CDR1 is LGHDT, CDR2 YNNKEL (reference sequence). DNA for the CDR3: TGTGCCACCAAACGGACTCCGAACACCGGGGAGCTGTTTTTT. This gives the protein CATKRTPNTGELFF.

This clone showed up just once. CDR3 loop: CASSPFSRDSRNSPLHF. CDR3 coding DNA: TGTGCCAGCTCACCTTTCTCCCGGGACAGTAGAAATTCACCCCTCCACTTT. The chain recombines TRBV18 with TRBJ1-6; 7 nucleotides align to TRBD1. V trimming: 3 bases; J trimming: 7 bases; junction bases outside the gene matches: 12. The CDR3 totals 17 residues. Germline assignment: CDR1 KGHSH and CDR2 LQKENI.

V is TRBV19 and J is TRBJ1-3; D uncertain. CDR3 length equals 16 residues. Germline V lookup: CDR1 LNHDA, CDR2 SQIVND (reference sequence). Between the trimmed V and J ends, which lost 0 bases and 0 bases, there was a span of 9 bases. This CDR3 reads CASSIDRTNSGNTIYF. The CDR3 DNA sequence: TGTGCCAGTAGTATAGATCGGACGAACTCTGGAAACACCATATATTTT.

The V and J genes are TRBV10-3 and TRBJ2-3, with 8 bases lining up with TRBD1. V shed 6 bases and J 6 bases; nucleotides not matched to a gene: 2. Germline V CDR1 and CDR2: ENHRY, SYGVKD. There are 12 residues in the CDR3. CDR3 in DNA: TGTGCCATCAGCACAGGGGGGGATACGCAGTATTTT. It specifies CAISTGGDTQYF.

The chain links TRBV7-9 to TRBJ2-1; D possibly matches TRBD1 or TRBD2 (5 bases each). Germline V gene sequence: CDR1 SEHNR, CDR2 FQNEAQ (reference sequence). V lost 5 bases and J 4 bases, leaving 21 bases between the germline ends. The CDR3 has 17 amino acids. CDR3 sequence reads: CASSGSMVGRGYNEQFF. CDR3 nucleotide sequence: TGTGCCAGCAGCGGCTCTATGGTGGGGCGCGGGTACAATGAGCAGTTCTTC.

J is TRBJ1-1 and V is TRBV28, with 8 nucleotides matching TRBD1. Germline loops: CDR1 MDHEN, CDR2 SYDVKM. The CDR3 sequence is 17 residues long. Losses at the gene ends were 5 bases for V and 0 bases for J; bases not matched to a gene: 11. The DNA for the CDR3 is TGTGCCAGCAGTGGACGACAGGGGCGGGGAGTGAACACTGAAGCTTTCTTT. This codes for CASSGRQGRGVNTEAFF. Full variable domain (outside the CDR3, taken from reference TRBV28 and TRBJ1-1): DVKVTQSSRYLVKRTGEKVFLECVQDMDHENMFWYRQDPGLGLRLIYFSYDVKMKEKGDIPEGYSVSREKKERFSLILESASTNQTSMYLCASSGRQGRGVNTEAFFGQGTRLTVV.